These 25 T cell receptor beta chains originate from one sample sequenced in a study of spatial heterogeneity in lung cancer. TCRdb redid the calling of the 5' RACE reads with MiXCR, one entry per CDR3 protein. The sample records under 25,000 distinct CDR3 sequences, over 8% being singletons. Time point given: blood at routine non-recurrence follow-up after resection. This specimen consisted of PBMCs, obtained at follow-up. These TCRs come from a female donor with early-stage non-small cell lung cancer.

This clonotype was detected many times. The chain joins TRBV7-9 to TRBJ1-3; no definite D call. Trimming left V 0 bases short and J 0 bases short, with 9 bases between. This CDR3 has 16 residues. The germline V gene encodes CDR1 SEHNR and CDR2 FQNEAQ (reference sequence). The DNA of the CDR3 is TGTGCCAGCAGCTTAGCGCCGGGTAGCTCTGGAAACACCATATATTTT. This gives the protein CASSLAPGSSGNTIYF.

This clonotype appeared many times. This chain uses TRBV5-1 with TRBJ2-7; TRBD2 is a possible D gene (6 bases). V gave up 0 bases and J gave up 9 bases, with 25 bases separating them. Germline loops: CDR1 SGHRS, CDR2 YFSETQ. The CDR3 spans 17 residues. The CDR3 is CASSLAQAGWAGGRQYF. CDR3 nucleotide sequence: TGCGCCAGCAGCTTGGCGCAAGCAGGGTGGGCCGGAGGGCGGCAGTACTTC.

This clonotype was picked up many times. CDR3 sequence (DNA): TGTGCCTGGAGTGAGGGCTACGAGCAGTACTTC. Translation: CAWSEGYEQYF. V and J are TRBV30 and TRBJ2-7; D unclear. The CDR3 contains 11 residues. The germline gives CDR1 GTSNPN, CDR2 SVGIG (reference sequence). V was shortened by 1 base and J by 3 bases, with 4 bases between the two germline ends.

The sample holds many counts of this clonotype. The CDR3 DNA sequence: TGTGCCAGCAGTTTCGCGGCCACTGAAGCTTTCTTT. As protein: CASSFAATEAFF. J is TRBJ1-1 and V is TRBV28, with D uncertain. Germline V lookup: CDR1 MDHEN, CDR2 SYDVKM. This CDR3 has 12 residues. V was clipped by 3 bases and J by 4 bases, with 6 bases between them. The full variable domain, its missing parts supplied by reference TRBV28 and TRBJ1-1, is DVKVTQSSRYLVKRTGEKVFLECVQDMDHENMFWYRQDPGLGLRLIYFSYDVKMKEKGDIPEGYSVSREKKERFSLILESASTNQTSMYLCASSFAATEAFFGQGTRLTVV.

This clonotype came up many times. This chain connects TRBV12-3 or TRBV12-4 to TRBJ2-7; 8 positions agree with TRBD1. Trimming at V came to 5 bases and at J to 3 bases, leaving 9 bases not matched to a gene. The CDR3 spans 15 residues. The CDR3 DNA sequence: TGTGCCAGCAGTCCCCCGACAGGGGCCAGCTACGAGCAGTACTTC. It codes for CASSPPTGASYEQYF.

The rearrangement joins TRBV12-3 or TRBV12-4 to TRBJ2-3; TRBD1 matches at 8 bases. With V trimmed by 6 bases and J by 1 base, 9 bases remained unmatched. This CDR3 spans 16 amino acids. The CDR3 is CASRSRGRDGTDTQYF. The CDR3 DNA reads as TGTGCCAGCAGGTCCAGGGGGCGCGATGGCACAGATACGCAGTATTTT.

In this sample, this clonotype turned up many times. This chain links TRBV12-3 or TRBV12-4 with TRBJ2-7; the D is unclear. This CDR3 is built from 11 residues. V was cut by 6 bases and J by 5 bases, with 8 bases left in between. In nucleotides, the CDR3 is TGTGCCAGCAGGGACCGAAACGAGCAGTACTTC. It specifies CASRDRNEQYF.

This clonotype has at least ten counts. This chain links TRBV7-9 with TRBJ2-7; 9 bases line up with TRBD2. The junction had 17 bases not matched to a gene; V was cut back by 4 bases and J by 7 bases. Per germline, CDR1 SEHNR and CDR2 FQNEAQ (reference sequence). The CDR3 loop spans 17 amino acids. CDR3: CASSYPEPGLANMEQYF. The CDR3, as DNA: TGTGCCAGCAGCTACCCTGAGCCGGGACTAGCTAATATGGAGCAGTACTTC.

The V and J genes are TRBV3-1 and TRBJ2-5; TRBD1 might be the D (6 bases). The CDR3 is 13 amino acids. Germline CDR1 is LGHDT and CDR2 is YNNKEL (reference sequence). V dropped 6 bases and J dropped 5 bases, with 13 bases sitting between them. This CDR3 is CASSPQGWETQYF. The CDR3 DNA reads TGTGCCAGCAGTCCCCAGGGGTGGGAGACCCAGTACTTC.

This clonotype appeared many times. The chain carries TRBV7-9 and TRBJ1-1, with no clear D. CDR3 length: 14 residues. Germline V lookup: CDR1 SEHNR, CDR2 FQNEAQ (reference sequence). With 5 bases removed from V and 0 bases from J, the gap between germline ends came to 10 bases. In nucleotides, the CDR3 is TGTGCCAGCAGCCCGGTCTCCGTGAACACTGAAGCTTTCTTT. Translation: CASSPVSVNTEAFF.

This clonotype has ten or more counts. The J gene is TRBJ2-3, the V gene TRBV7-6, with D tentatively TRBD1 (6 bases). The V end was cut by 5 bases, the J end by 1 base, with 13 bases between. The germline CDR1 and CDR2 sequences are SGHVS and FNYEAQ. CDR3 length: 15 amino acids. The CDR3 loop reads CASSLGGHRTDTQYF. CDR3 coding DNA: TGTGCCAGCAGCCTAGGGGGACACCGCACAGATACGCAGTATTTT.

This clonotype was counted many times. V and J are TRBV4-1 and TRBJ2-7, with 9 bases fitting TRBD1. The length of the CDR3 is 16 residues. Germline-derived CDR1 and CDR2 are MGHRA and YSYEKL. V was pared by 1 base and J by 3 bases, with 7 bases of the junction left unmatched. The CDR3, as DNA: TGCGCCAGCAGCCAAGTCTCCGGACAGGGGTTCTACGAGCAGTACTTC. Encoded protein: CASSQVSGQGFYEQYF.

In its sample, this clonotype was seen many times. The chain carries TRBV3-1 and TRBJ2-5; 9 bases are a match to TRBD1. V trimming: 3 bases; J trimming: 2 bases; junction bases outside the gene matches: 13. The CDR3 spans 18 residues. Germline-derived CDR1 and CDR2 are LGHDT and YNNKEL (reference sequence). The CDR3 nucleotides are TGTGCCAGCAGCCACGCCTGGACAGGGGCGCCCCTACAAGAGACCCAGTACTTC. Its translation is CASSHAWTGAPLQETQYF.

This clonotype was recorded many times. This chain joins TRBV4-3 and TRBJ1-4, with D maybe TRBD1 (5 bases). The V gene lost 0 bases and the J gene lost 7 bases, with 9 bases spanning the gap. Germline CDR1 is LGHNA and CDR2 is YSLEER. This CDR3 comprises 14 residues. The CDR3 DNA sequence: TGCGCCAGCAGCCAAGACAGGGAGGTTGAAAAACTGTTTTTT. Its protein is CASSQDREVEKLFF.

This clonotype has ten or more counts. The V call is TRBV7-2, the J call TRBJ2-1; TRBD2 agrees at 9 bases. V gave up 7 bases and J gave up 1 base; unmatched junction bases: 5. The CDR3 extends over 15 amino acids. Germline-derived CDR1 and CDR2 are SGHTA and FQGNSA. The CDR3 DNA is TGTGCCAGCACCCCAGCGGGGGGATCCTACAATGAGCAGTTCTTC. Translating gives CASTPAGGSYNEQFF.

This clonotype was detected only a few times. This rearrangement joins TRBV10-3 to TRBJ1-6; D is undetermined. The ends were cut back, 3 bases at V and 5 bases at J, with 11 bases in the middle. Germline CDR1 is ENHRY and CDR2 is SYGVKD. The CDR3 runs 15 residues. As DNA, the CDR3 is TGTGCCATCAGTGACGGTCAGCAAGATAATTCACCCCTCCACTTT. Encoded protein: CAISDGQQDNSPLHF.

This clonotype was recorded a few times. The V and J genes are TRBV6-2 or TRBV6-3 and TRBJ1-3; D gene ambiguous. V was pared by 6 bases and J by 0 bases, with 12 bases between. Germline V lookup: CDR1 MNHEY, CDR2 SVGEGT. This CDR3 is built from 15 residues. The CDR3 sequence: CASSLKSSSGNTIYF. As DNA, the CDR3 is TGTGCCAGCAGCTTGAAAAGCTCCTCTGGAAACACCATATATTTT.

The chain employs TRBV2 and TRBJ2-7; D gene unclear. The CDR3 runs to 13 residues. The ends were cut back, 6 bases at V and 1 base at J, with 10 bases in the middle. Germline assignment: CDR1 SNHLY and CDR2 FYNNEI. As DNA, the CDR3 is TGTGCCAGCAGGGATCCGCCTTCCTACGAGCAGTACTTC. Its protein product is CASRDPPSYEQYF.

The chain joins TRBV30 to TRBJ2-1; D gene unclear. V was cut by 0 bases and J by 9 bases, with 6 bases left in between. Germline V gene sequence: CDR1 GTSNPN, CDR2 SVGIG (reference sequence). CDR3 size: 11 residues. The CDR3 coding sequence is TGTGCCTGGAGTGTCGGTGGTGAGCAGTTCTTC. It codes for CAWSVGGEQFF.

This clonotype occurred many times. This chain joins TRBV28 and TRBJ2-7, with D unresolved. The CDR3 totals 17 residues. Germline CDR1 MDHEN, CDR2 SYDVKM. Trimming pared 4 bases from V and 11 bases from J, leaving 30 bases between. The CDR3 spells CASSWLRRGKTLSNKYF. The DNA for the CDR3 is TGTGCCAGCAGTTGGTTGCGACGTGGCAAGACTCTATCTAATAAGTACTTC.

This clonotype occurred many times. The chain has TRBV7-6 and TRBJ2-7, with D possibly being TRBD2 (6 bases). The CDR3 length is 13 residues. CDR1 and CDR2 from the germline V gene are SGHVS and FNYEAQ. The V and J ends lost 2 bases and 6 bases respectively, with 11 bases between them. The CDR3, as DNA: TGTGCCAGCAGCTTAATTAGCGGCCTCGAGCAGTACTTC. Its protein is CASSLISGLEQYF. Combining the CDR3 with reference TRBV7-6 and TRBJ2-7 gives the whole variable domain GAGVSQSPRYKVTKRGQDVALRCDPISGHVSLYWYRQALGQGPEFLTYFNYEAQQDKSGLPNDRFSAERPEGSISTLTIQRTEQRDSAMYRCASSLISGLEQYFGPGTRLTVT.

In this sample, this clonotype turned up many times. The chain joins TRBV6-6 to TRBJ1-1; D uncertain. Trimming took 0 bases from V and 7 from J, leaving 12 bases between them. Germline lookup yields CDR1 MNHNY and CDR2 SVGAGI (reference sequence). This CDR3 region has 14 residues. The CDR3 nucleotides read TGTGCCAGCAGTTACTCAACCCGGGAGCATGAAGCTTTCTTT. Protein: CASSYSTREHEAFF.

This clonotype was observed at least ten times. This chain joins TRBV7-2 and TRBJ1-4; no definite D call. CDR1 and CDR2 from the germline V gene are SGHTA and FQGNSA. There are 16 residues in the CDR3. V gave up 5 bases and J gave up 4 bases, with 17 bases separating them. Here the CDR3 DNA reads TGTGCCAGCAGCCCGCGCCAGACGGCTAATAATGAAAAACTGTTTTTT. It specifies CASSPRQTANNEKLFF.

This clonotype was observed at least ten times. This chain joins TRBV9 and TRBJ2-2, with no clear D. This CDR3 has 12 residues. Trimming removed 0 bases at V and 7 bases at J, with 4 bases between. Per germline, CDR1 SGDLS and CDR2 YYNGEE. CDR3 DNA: TGTGCCAGCAGCGTAGTAAACGGGGAGCTGTTTTTT. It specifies CASSVVNGELFF. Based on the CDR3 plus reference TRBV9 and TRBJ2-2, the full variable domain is DSGVTQTPKHLITATGQRVTLRCSPRSGDLSVYWYQQSLDQGLQFLIQYYNGEERAKGNILERFSAQQFPDLHSELNLSSLELGDSALYFCASSVVNGELFFGEGSRLTVL.

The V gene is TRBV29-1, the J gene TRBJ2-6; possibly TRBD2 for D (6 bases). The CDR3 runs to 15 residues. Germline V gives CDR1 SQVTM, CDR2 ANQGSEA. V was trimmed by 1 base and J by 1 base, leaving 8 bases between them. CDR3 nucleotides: TGCAGCGTTGAAGGGGGGGAATCTGGGGCCAACGTCCTGACTTTC. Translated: CSVEGGESGANVLTF.